These 22 T cell receptor beta chains were all obtained from the same sample, sequenced in a study of blood T cell repertoires in COVID-19. Produced via immunoSEQ multiplex PCR; TCRdb's table is partial and in-frame only. The data hold 330,000 or so clones, with under 95% observed a single time. The sequenced sample consisted of PBMCs or T cells enriched from blood (not recorded which). The receptor source for this set is a woman in her 30s who had recovered from COVID-19.

The chain combines TRBV11-2 with TRBJ2-1; 9 bases align to TRBD1. This CDR3 has 14 residues. Germline V gives CDR1 SGHAT, CDR2 FQNNGV. The ends lost 4 bases at V and 8 bases at J; junction bases unmatched: 6. Here the CDR3 DNA reads TGTGCCAGCAGCTGGGACAGGGTAGTCGATGAGCAGTTCTTC. It yields the protein CASSWDRVVDEQFF.

The V call is TRBV12-3 or TRBV12-4, the J call TRBJ2-3; no clear D gene. This CDR3 contains 12 residues. V lost 3 bases and J lost 6, with 7 bases in between. CDR3 sequence: CASSFARDTQYF. The CDR3 DNA reads TGTGCCAGCAGTTTCGCGAGGGATACGCAGTATTTT.

The V call is TRBV6-5, the J call TRBJ2-1; 7 nucleotides line up with TRBD2. J gave up 4 bases and V 6 bases, and 9 bases lay outside the gene matches. The germline V gene has CDR1 MNHEY and CDR2 SVGAGI. The CDR3 has 15 residues. The CDR3 DNA follows: TGTGCCAGCAGAACCGCCGGCGGGGGTTACAATGAGCAGTTCTTC. Protein product: CASRTAGGGYNEQFF.

The V and J genes are TRBV6-2 or TRBV6-3 and TRBJ2-7; D gene unclear. V was cut by 6 bases and J by 3 bases, with 9 bases left in between. Germline CDR1 MNHEY, CDR2 SVGEGT. CDR3 length equals 12 residues. Here the CDR3 reads CASSSRLYEQYF. CDR3 nucleotides: TGTGCCAGCAGCTCGCGTCTCTACGAGCAGTACTTC.

The chain carries TRBV28 and TRBJ1-2; the D gene is possibly TRBD1 (5 bases). V lost 7 bases, J lost 4 bases, and 16 bases lay in between. Germline V gene lookup returns CDR1 MDHEN and CDR2 SYDVKM. The CDR3 loop spans 14 amino acids. The CDR3 here is CASTLGGGSYGYTF. In DNA, the CDR3 is TGTGCCAGCACCCTGGGCGGGGGGAGCTATGGCTACACCTTC.

This chain uses TRBV5-1 with TRBJ2-2; the D is unclear. Germline V gives CDR1 SGHRS, CDR2 YFSETQ. This CDR3 comprises 15 residues. V shed 0 bases and J shed 4 bases, with 10 bases lying between them. CDR3 loop: CASSLAVRGTGELFF. The CDR3 DNA reads TGCGCCAGCAGCTTGGCCGTTCGAGGCACCGGGGAGCTGTTTTTT.

The chain uses TRBV7-9 and TRBJ2-7, with D unclear. CDR3 size: 12 residues. Germline V gene data show CDR1 as SEHNR and CDR2 as FQNEAQ (reference sequence). V was cut by 1 base and J by 7 bases, with 8 bases left in between. The CDR3 coding sequence is TGTGCCAGCAGCTTAGGCGCCGCAGAGCAGTACTTC. Protein: CASSLGAAEQYF.

The chain carries TRBV28 and TRBJ1-1; D not certain. Germline V gene lookup returns CDR1 MDHEN and CDR2 SYDVKM. V was shortened by 7 bases and J by 3 bases, with 6 bases between the two germline ends. The CDR3 runs to 11 residues. The CDR3 DNA follows: TGTGCCAGCACCCTAGACACTGAAGCTTTCTTT. Its translation: CASTLDTEAFF.

The chain is built from TRBV10-3 and TRBJ1-5; no definite D call. V dropped 6 bases and J dropped 3 bases, with 6 bases sitting between them. The CDR3 is 12 amino acids. CDR1 is ENHRY, CDR2 SYGVKD, per germline. In DNA, the CDR3 is TGTGCCATCAGGACTGACAATCAGCCCCAGCATTTT. It encodes CAIRTDNQPQHF.

This clone was counted a single time. V usage is TRBV2 and J usage is TRBJ1-1, with 10 bases fitting TRBD1. This CDR3 spans 15 amino acids. The V gene end was trimmed by 5 bases and the J gene end by 13 bases; junction bases not matched to a gene: 16. CDR1 is SNHLY and CDR2 is FYNNEI in the germline V gene. The CDR3 DNA reads as TGTGCCAGCAGTTTAGTCCGGGACAGGGGAGGTGCGAGTTTCTTT. Its protein is CASSLVRDRGGASFF.

This sequence joins TRBV11-1 and TRBJ2-3; 12 nucleotides match TRBD2. The CDR3 spans 14 residues. The trim removed 6 bases at V and 5 bases at J, leaving 3 bases unmatched. CDR1 and CDR2 from the germline V gene are SGHAT and FQDESV (reference sequence). CDR3 DNA sequence: TGTGCCAGCAGTTTACTAGCGGGAGGAGATACGCAGTATTTT. Translation: CASSLLAGGDTQYF.

The chain uses TRBV7-8 and TRBJ2-1; 9 bases align to TRBD2. Looked up from germline, CDR1 is SGHVS and CDR2 is FQNEAQ. This CDR3 contains 16 residues. The trim removed 5 bases at V and 5 bases at J, leaving 10 bases unmatched. The CDR3 sequence: CASSPWGGGANNEQFF. Here the CDR3 DNA reads TGTGCCAGCAGCCCCTGGGGCGGGGGGGCTAACAATGAGCAGTTCTTC.

The genes are TRBV28 and TRBJ2-1; 10 bases map to TRBD2. Germline values: CDR1 MDHEN, CDR2 SYDVKM. The V and J ends lost 3 bases and 1 base, in that order; junction bases with no gene match: 9. This CDR3 has 18 amino acids. CDR3 residues: CASSFAASGSWSYNEQFF. CDR3 nucleotides: TGTGCCAGCAGTTTTGCGGCTAGCGGGAGTTGGTCCTACAATGAGCAGTTCTTC. Variable domain in full (rest from reference TRBV28 and TRBJ2-1): DVKVTQSSRYLVKRTGEKVFLECVQDMDHENMFWYRQDPGLGLRLIYFSYDVKMKEKGDIPEGYSVSREKKERFSLILESASTNQTSMYLCASSFAASGSWSYNEQFFGPGTRLTVL.

The V and J genes are TRBV9 and TRBJ1-6; D remains ambiguous. The germline CDR1 and CDR2 sequences are SGDLS and YYNGEE. With 0 bases removed from V and 5 bases from J, the gap between germline ends came to 6 bases. The CDR3 length is 14 residues. The CDR3 DNA follows: TGTGCCAGCAGCGTAGGGGCAGATAATTCACCCCTCCACTTT. Amino acid sequence: CASSVGADNSPLHF.

This sequence joins TRBV6-5 and TRBJ2-5; weak D call: TRBD1 (7 bases). The germline V and J ends were trimmed by 7 bases and 7 bases, with 22 bases remaining between them. The CDR3 totals 15 residues. Germline V gives CDR1 MNHEY, CDR2 SVGAGI. The CDR3 DNA follows: TGTGCCAGCATCCCAGGGGGGACGGCTAGGGGGACCCAGTACTTC. Translation: CASIPGGTARGTQYF.

The V call is TRBV18, the J call TRBJ2-1; D not certain. Germline CDR1 reads KGHSH; CDR2 reads LQKENI. The germline V and J ends were trimmed by 2 bases and 6 bases, with 5 bases remaining between them. The CDR3 is made up of 12 amino acids. Written as DNA, the CDR3 is TGTGCCAGCTCACCAGGCCCCAATGAGCAGTTCTTC. Translation: CASSPGPNEQFF. The full variable domain, in which reference TRBV18 and TRBJ2-1 provide the parts outside the CDR3, is NAGVMQNPRHLVRRRGQEARLRCSPMKGHSHVYWYRQLPEEGLKFMVYLQKENIIDESGMPKERFSAEFPKEGPSILRIQQVVRGDSAAYFCASSPGPNEQFFGPGTRLTVL.

The V and J genes are TRBV2 and TRBJ1-6; tentative D call: TRBD1 (6 bases). Germline V lookup: CDR1 SNHLY, CDR2 FYNNEI. Deletions cut 6 bases from V and 6 bases from J, with 12 bases between. This CDR3 has 14 residues. The CDR3 sequence: CASSRDTFNSPLHF. In DNA, the CDR3 is TGTGCCAGCAGCCGGGACACCTTTAATTCACCCCTCCACTTT.

CDR3 in DNA: TGTGCCAGTAGTGCCGGGAAATTCTATGGCTACACCTTC. It is translated as CASSAGKFYGYTF. The chain combines TRBV19 with TRBJ1-2, with no clear D. Looked up from germline, CDR1 is LNHDA and CDR2 is SQIVND (reference sequence). With 5 bases removed from V and 4 bases from J, the gap between germline ends came to 11 bases. CDR3 length: 13 amino acids.

Only one count was recorded for this clone. This sequence joins TRBV28 and TRBJ1-6, with D possibly being TRBD1 (6 bases). The CDR3 has 19 residues. Germline V gene sequence: CDR1 MDHEN, CDR2 SYDVKM. V shed 6 bases and J shed 9 bases, with 30 bases lying between them. The CDR3 bases are TGTGCCAGCAGCCCCTTTCAGGGGATGGGACACCGAAAGTCTTCACCCCTCCACTTT. Protein product: CASSPFQGMGHRKSSPLHF.

The J gene is TRBJ2-1, the V gene TRBV4-1; 10 bases match TRBD2. Germline lookup yields CDR1 MGHRA and CDR2 YSYEKL. The CDR3 loop spans 15 amino acids. With V trimmed by 3 bases and J by 7 bases, 6 bases remained unmatched. The CDR3 coding sequence is TGCGCCAGCAGCCACCTAGCGGGAGTGGGAAATGAGCAGTTCTTC. Translating it yields CASSHLAGVGNEQFF.

The chain combines TRBV7-9 with TRBJ2-7; D is possibly TRBD2 (6 bases). Germline loops: CDR1 SEHNR, CDR2 FQNEAQ (reference sequence). This CDR3 has 17 residues. Trimming took off 3 bases at V and 2 bases at J, with 20 bases between the two ends. CDR3 bases: TGTGCCAGCAGCTTTGAGTTGGGAGGCCCAGTAACCTACGAGCAGTACTTC. Its translation is CASSFELGGPVTYEQYF.

The rearrangement uses TRBV28 and TRBJ2-1, with D unresolved. Germline V gene data show CDR1 as MDHEN and CDR2 as SYDVKM. The CDR3 length is 10 residues. The ends were cut back, 2 bases at V and 10 bases at J, with 3 bases in the middle. Here the CDR3 DNA reads TGTGCCAGCAGTTTACGGGAGCAGTTCTTC. This sequence encodes CASSLREQFF.